This TCR beta chain was sequenced during a study of shared clonotypes between healthy human individuals. In the study overall: With ages of 18 to 49, the donors were a couple of women and a few men. Study-level results: Naive CD4 clonotype sharing across a handful of donors was 5% to 6%.

As for this clone: What it binds is unknown.

The germline V gene encodes CDR1 KGHSH and CDR2 LQKENI. Trimming removed 4 bases at V and 4 bases at J, with 13 bases between. This CDR3 region has 15 residues. The assay was immunoSEQ multiplex PCR, and TCRdb's table has in-frame clones only and misses some. Of millions of clones in the sample, about 95% are singletons; the top ten hold 0.13%. V usage is TRBV18 and J usage is TRBJ2-2, with a possible D match to TRBD1 (5 bases). This TCR was sampled from a man aged 18 to 30 in good health. The sample comprised naive CD4+ T cells sorted from blood. Subset in this sample: CD45RA+ positively selected. The CDR3 spells CASSQGVLVTGELFF. The CDR3 DNA follows: TGTGCCAGCTCACAAGGGGTCCTTGTCACCGGGGAGCTGTTTTTT.